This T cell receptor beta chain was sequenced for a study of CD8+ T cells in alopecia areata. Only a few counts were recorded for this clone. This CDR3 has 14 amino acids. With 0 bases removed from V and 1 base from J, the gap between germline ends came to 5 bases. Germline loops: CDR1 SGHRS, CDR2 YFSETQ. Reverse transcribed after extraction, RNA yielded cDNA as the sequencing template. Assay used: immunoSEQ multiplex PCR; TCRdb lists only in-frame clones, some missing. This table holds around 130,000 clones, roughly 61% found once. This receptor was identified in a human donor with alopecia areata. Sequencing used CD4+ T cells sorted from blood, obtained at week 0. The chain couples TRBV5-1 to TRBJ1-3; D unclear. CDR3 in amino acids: CASSLGESGNTIYF. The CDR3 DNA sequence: TGCGCCAGCAGCTTGGGCGAATCTGGAAACACCATATATTTT.